This TCR beta chain comes out of a study of blood T cell repertoires in COVID-19. Study summary: The origin of the acute and convalescent COVID-19 samples was the United States, Italy and Spain. Nucleic acid was either cDNA or gDNA, and it came from T cells, B-cell-depleted T cells, or PBMCs.

The Seattle patients joined while their infection was active and were tracked longitudinally afterward. How the authors handled the data: Using reference gene primer amplification, nucleated cell counts were estimated. TCRdb's table, derived via immunoSEQ multiplex PCR, lists solely in-frame clones and lacks some. From that table come the V and J calls and clone size; the DNA was used to work out D and trimming. The sample consists of a few hundred thousand clones, around 85% of them appearing once. Trimming stripped 5 bases from V and 4 bases from J, with 12 bases between. Germline loops: CDR1 LGHNT, CDR2 FRNRAP. The CDR3 covers 13 residues.

The sequencing input was peripheral blood. The receptor comes from a woman in her 70s with COVID-19, enrolled during active disease. The chain combines TRBV12-5 with TRBJ2-7, with D tentatively TRBD1 (5 bases). The CDR3 loop reads CASGRQPLYEQYF. The CDR3 DNA follows: TGTGCTAGTGGTAGACAGCCACTTTACGAGCAGTACTTC.